This T cell receptor (beta chain) was documented in a study of blood T cell repertoires in COVID-19. Study summary: There were acute and convalescent COVID-19 samples, and they came from the United States, Italy and Spain. In each case, the material was cDNA or gDNA derived from T cells, B-cell-depleted T cells, or PBMCs.

Germline V lookup: CDR1 MNHEY, CDR2 SVGAGI. This CDR3 has 13 residues. V lost 5 bases and J 3 bases, leaving 10 bases between the germline ends. As originally analysed: Amplification with reference gene primers provided the estimates of nucleated cell counts. Using immunoSEQ multiplex PCR, the repertoire was profiled, and TCRdb retains in-frame clones only, with some absent. That table supplies the V and J calls and clone size; D and trimming were determined from the DNA. In the table there are about 58,000 clones, more than 80% of which are singletons. The chain couples TRBV6-5 to TRBJ1-1; possibly TRBD1 for D (5 bases). The sequence derives from a human donor in a cohort sampled during active COVID-19. The source material was peripheral blood. CDR3 in amino acids: CASSTQVHTEAFF. CDR3 nucleotides: TGTGCCAGCAGTACACAGGTCCACACTGAAGCTTTCTTT.